These T cell receptor beta chains were read from a single sample in a study of shared clonotypes between healthy human individuals. Assay used: immunoSEQ multiplex PCR; TCRdb lists only in-frame clones, some missing. The sample yields 2.3 million or so clones, 93% seen once. The sample was naive CD4+ T cells from PBMCs. The receptors come from a man aged 18 to 35 in good health. Some clones in this sample may be carry-over from other donors' samples. Each CDR3 is given without its conserved first and last residue. Rows give clone size only sometimes, using once, few, many, or a class for an expanded clone.

V	J	size	CDR3
TRBV7-2	TRBJ2-1	NA	ASSFQGAGKSEQF
TRBV7-9	TRBJ1-1	once	ASSSQQDTEAF
TRBV28	TRBJ2-5	NA	ASSLAQGRETQY
TRBV28	TRBJ2-5	NA	ASSPTLGRGLLQLETQY
TRBV28	TRBJ1-5	NA	ASSLGAQAQPQH
TRBV6-6	TRBJ1-2	NA	ASSDPSGYT
TRBV19	TRBJ2-5	NA	ASSRGQARVAETQY
TRBV28	TRBJ2-7	NA	ASTTGTYEQY
TRBV16	TRBJ2-7	NA	ASSPTLGPPYEQY
TRBV5-1	TRBJ1-4	NA	ASSLNGGGILF
TRBV2	TRBJ1-4	NA	ASSDPPSIEKLF
TRBV7-9	TRBJ2-3	NA	ASSFRRTTDTQY
TRBV19	TRBJ1-2	NA	ASSNLQARGYGYT
TRBV5-1	TRBJ2-2	NA	ASKGLAGDGTGELF
TRBV7-3	TRBJ2-2	NA	ASSSTGDANTGELF
TRBV28	TRBJ2-7	NA	ASTSPYEQY
TRBV7-2	TRBJ2-1	NA	ASSAGGAGVPYNEQF
TRBV6-5	TRBJ1-2	NA	ASSSPGQGKSRGYT
TRBV5-4	TRBJ2-1	NA	ASSLGAGSRPHEQF
TRBV5-1	TRBJ2-1	NA	ASSVTSGSQFDEQF
TRBV7-2	TRBJ1-1	few	ASSIWTGGTTEAF
TRBV5-1	TRBJ2-7	NA	ASSLVAGGSYEQY
TRBV10-3	TRBJ2-7	NA	AISALGEQY
TRBV6-1	TRBJ2-3	NA	ATFSSGRTDTQY
TRBV6-5	TRBJ2-2	NA	ASSLQGRVTGELF
TRBV25-1	TRBJ1-5	once	ASSEAGGPSNQPQH
TRBV4-2	TRBJ1-2	NA	ASTDTGPGRGPYGYT
TRBV28	TRBJ2-7	NA	ASTAAGPPYEQY
TRBV4-2	TRBJ1-2	NA	ASSEGTLRGVDGYT
TRBV7-2	TRBJ2-7	NA	ASSLDRSSYEQH
TRBV6-6	TRBJ1-3	NA	ASRYPGGAVGNTIY
TRBV7-2	TRBJ1-3	NA	ASSTEDGRDTIY